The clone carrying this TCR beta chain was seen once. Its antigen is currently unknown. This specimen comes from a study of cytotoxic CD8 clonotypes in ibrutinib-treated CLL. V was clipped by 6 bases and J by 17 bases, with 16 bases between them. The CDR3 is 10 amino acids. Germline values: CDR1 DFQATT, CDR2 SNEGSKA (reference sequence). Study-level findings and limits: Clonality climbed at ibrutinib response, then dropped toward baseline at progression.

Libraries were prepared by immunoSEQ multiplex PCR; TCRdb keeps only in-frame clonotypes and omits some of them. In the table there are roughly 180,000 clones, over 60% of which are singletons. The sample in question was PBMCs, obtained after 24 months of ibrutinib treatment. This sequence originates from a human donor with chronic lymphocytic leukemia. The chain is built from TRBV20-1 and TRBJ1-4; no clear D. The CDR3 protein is CSAGRGALFF. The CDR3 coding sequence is TGCAGTGCCGGACGGGGAGCTTTATTTTTT.